The source of this T cell receptor beta chain is a study of blood T cells in healthy people across ages. Study findings and constraints: PBMCs went unsorted, and a conclusive naive versus antigen-experienced comparison was therefore prevented.

With 2 bases removed from V and 2 bases from J, the gap between germline ends came to 11 bases. The CDR3 extends over 15 amino acids. Comment on this clonotype: Its antigen is as yet unknown.

A sample-barcoded 5' primer and a J-beta primer mix were used in a second PCR of roughly 6 to 11 cycles. A template-switch adaptor with 12 random nucleotides tagged each cDNA molecule. TCRdb fed the 5' RACE reads into MiXCR, producing one record per CDR3 protein. There are fewer than 2 million distinct CDR3 sequences in the sample; about 39% occur only once, and around 23% lies in the top ten. The sequence was collected from a human donor in good health. The sequenced sample consisted of blood. The chain links TRBV12-3 or TRBV12-4 to TRBJ2-3; the D gene is possibly TRBD1 (5 bases). The CDR3 DNA reads TGTGCCAGCAGTTTAAGGGGCGCCATCACAGATACGCAGTATTTT. It yields the protein CASSLRGAITDTQYF.